The 17 T cell receptor beta chains below come from one sample, sequenced in a study of cytomegalovirus exposure and HLA in healthy donors. The PCR employed 60 Vbeta primers together with 13 Jbeta primers. Profiled with immunoSEQ multiplex PCR; TCRdb holds only in-frame clones, not every one. Its clone listing holds approximately 110,000 clones. Specimen: PBMCs. These receptors all stem from a man aged 18 to 35 in good health and CMV-seronegative.

The V gene is TRBV4-1, the J gene TRBJ1-3; D is unresolved. Between the trimmed V and J ends, which lost 1 base and 3 bases, there was a span of 7 bases. Germline CDR1 reads MGHRA; CDR2 reads YSYEKL. This CDR3 contains 14 residues. CDR3 sequence reads: CASSQVGLGNTIYF. CDR3 coding DNA: TGCGCCAGCAGCCAAGTGGGCCTTGGAAACACCATATATTTT.

The chain recombines TRBV2 with TRBJ2-2; TRBD1 is a possible D gene (6 bases). Germline values: CDR1 SNHLY, CDR2 FYNNEI. Trimming stripped 5 bases from V and 4 bases from J, with 11 bases between. CDR3 length equals 14 residues. CDR3 nucleotide sequence: TGTGCCAGCAGTCTCAGGGGACCCACCGGGGAGCTGTTTTTT. It codes for CASSLRGPTGELFF.

The chain uses TRBV2 and TRBJ1-2; D not certain. Trimming removed 3 bases from V and 8 bases from J, with 13 bases in between. Germline loops: CDR1 SNHLY, CDR2 FYNNEI. This CDR3 has 13 residues. CDR3 DNA sequence: TGTGCCAGCAGTGACCCTCGCGCGGGCGGCTACACCTTC. Encoded protein: CASSDPRAGGYTF.

The chain combines TRBV6-5 with TRBJ1-1; 10 bases fit TRBD1. The CDR3 has 15 residues. V was clipped by 5 bases and J by 2 bases; unmatched bases: 5. Germline V gene sequence: CDR1 MNHEY, CDR2 SVGAGI. DNA for the CDR3: TGTGCCAGCAGTCCCCGGGACAGGGGAAACACTGAAGCTTTCTTT. It translates to CASSPRDRGNTEAFF.

J is TRBJ1-2 and V is TRBV28; 9 bases line up with TRBD1. Per the germline V gene, CDR1 is MDHEN and CDR2 is SYDVKM. V was clipped by 2 bases and J by 8 bases; unmatched bases: 9. The CDR3 runs to 15 residues. The CDR3 region has the DNA TGTGCCAGCAGTTTAACCCCGACAGGGGGTAAGGGCTACACCTTC. It codes for CASSLTPTGGKGYTF.

The chain uses TRBV7-8 and TRBJ1-3; 9 bases line up with TRBD1. The J segment lost 0 bases and the V segment lost 4 bases, leaving 7 bases of the junction unmatched. There are 17 residues in the CDR3. Per germline, CDR1 SGHVS and CDR2 FQNEAQ. This chain's CDR3 is CASSSLGQGSSGNTIYF. CDR3 bases: TGTGCCAGCAGCTCTCTAGGACAGGGGAGCTCTGGAAACACCATATATTTT.

The rearrangement uses TRBV30 and TRBJ2-2; unclear D gene. The V and J ends lost 5 bases and 3 bases respectively, with 19 bases between them. CDR3 size: 16 residues. Germline V gene sequence: CDR1 GTSNPN, CDR2 SVGIG (reference sequence). The CDR3 loop is CAWHLIPRSYTGELFF. DNA for the CDR3: TGTGCCTGGCATCTGATCCCGAGATCGTACACCGGGGAGCTGTTTTTT.

V usage is TRBV14 and J usage is TRBJ1-4; possible D gene TRBD1, 5 bases. Looked up from germline, CDR1 is SGHDN and CDR2 is FVKESK. This CDR3 comprises 15 residues. V was shortened by 0 bases and J by 8 bases, with 13 bases between the two germline ends. CDR3 amino acids: CASSQDLGPREKLFF. The CDR3 DNA sequence: TGTGCCAGCAGCCAAGATTTGGGGCCACGAGAAAAACTGTTTTTT.

This sequence joins TRBV7-2 and TRBJ2-2; 8 nucleotides agree with TRBD1. CDR1 and CDR2 from the germline V gene are SGHTA and FQGNSA. The CDR3 runs 15 residues. Trimming cost V 7 bases and J 2 bases; bases outside gene matches: 6. CDR3 sequence reads: CASTNRGSNTGELFF. The CDR3 nucleotides are TGTGCCAGCACCAACAGGGGGAGCAACACCGGGGAGCTGTTTTTT. The full variable domain, its missing parts supplied by reference TRBV7-2 and TRBJ2-2, is GAGVSQSPSNKVTEKGKDVELRCDPISGHTALYWYRQSLGQGLEFLIYFQGNSAPDKSGLPSDRFSAERTGGSVSTLTIQRTQQEDSAVYLCASTNRGSNTGELFFGEGSRLTVL.

The CDR3 sequence is CASSEQGFSGYTF. CDR3 coding DNA: TGTGCCAGCAGTGAACAGGGTTTTAGTGGCTACACCTTC. The chain carries TRBV2 and TRBJ1-2; D possibly corresponds to TRBD1 (5 bases). V was clipped by 2 bases and J by 7 bases, with 11 bases between them. Germline values: CDR1 SNHLY, CDR2 FYNNEI. This CDR3 is 13 amino acids long.

The rearrangement uses TRBV6-4 and TRBJ1-2, with 7 bases fitting TRBD1. The CDR3 is 13 amino acids. J lost 6 bases, V lost 5 bases, and 6 bases had no gene match. Germline CDR1 is MRHNA and CDR2 is SNTAGT. CDR3 DNA sequence: TGTGCCAGCAGTCCGACAGGGAGCAATGGCTACACCTTC. Protein product: CASSPTGSNGYTF.

The V gene is TRBV19, the J gene TRBJ2-7, with 7 bases fitting TRBD2. Germline V gene data show CDR1 as LNHDA and CDR2 as SQIVND (reference sequence). This CDR3 spans 14 amino acids. V lost 5 bases to trimming and J lost 7 bases; unmatched junction nucleotides: 11. The CDR3 region is CASSRKRDLGEQYF. CDR3 nucleotide sequence: TGTGCCAGTAGTCGGAAGCGGGACCTGGGAGAGCAGTACTTC.

The J gene is TRBJ2-1, the V gene TRBV5-4, with D possibly matching TRBD2 (5 bases). Germline CDR1 is SGHNT and CDR2 is YYREEE (reference sequence). V was trimmed by 4 bases and J by 6 bases, leaving 8 bases between them. The CDR3 is made up of 12 amino acids. CDR3 DNA sequence: TGTGCCAGCAGCCGCGGGCTCAATGAGCAGTTCTTC. Residues: CASSRGLNEQFF.

The gene calls are TRBV6-5 and TRBJ2-3; 7 nucleotides line up with TRBD2. The CDR3 totals 13 residues. With 10 bases clipped from V and 4 bases from J, the junction kept 8 bases outside the gene matches. Germline values: CDR1 MNHEY, CDR2 SVGAGI. The CDR3 sequence is CATGLGLSDTQYF. For the CDR3, the DNA is TGTGCCACAGGACTAGGATTATCAGATACGCAGTATTTT.

The gene calls are TRBV7-9 and TRBJ2-2; 9 positions agree with TRBD2. The CDR3 is made up of 16 amino acids. The V segment lost 0 bases and the J segment 6 bases; nucleotides outside the gene matches: 5. Germline V lookup: CDR1 SEHNR, CDR2 FQNEAQ (reference sequence). In DNA form, the CDR3 reads TGTGCCAGCAGCTTAGCCGGCGGGAGGGCGTCCGGGGAGCTGTTTTTT. This encodes CASSLAGGRASGELFF.

This chain connects TRBV7-9 to TRBJ1-2; a weak D match, TRBD1 (5 bases). Germline V gene data show CDR1 as SEHNR and CDR2 as FQNEAQ (reference sequence). V was pared by 5 bases and J by 1 base, with 11 bases between. CDR3 length: 14 amino acids. The CDR3 loop is CASSAGDSNYGYTF. The CDR3 DNA is TGTGCCAGCAGCGCCGGAGACAGTAACTATGGCTACACCTTC.

Comment on this clone: Other DNA variants within this sample encode the same CDR3. The chain has TRBV11-2 and TRBJ1-1; possibly TRBD1 for D (6 bases). The V and J ends lost 3 bases and 4 bases respectively, with 12 bases between them. The CDR3 runs to 14 residues. From germline, CDR1 is SGHAT and CDR2 FQNNGV. The CDR3 DNA is TGTGCCAGCAGCTTCAGGGGTCAGGCCACTGAAGCTTTCTTT. This encodes CASSFRGQATEAFF.